Listed below are T cell receptor beta chains from one sample, sequenced in a study of control samples from healthy donors and cancer patients. The data were produced by immunoSEQ multiplex PCR, yet TCRdb's version contains in-frame clones alone and is incomplete. The sample carries under 150,000 clones, roughly 95% recorded once. Sample: blood. All receptors come from a man aged 30-40 years in good health. CDR3s include the opening cysteine and the closing phenylalanine or tryptophan. A D gene is named only where the DNA matches it firmly. Expanded clones are given a class, and other clones once, few, many or no size at all.

DNA: TGTGCCATCAGCGGCCCCGACAGGGCGCAAGAGACCCAGTACTTC
CDR3: CAISGPDRAQETQYF
D: TRBD1
size: NA
J: TRBJ2-5
V: TRBV10-3
length: 15

DNA: TGCGCCAGCAGCCAAGGACTCGACGCAACTAATGAAAAACTGTTTTTT
CDR3: CASSQGLDATNEKLFF
D: NA
size: NA
J: TRBJ1-4
V: TRBV4-3
length: 16

DNA: TGTGCCAGCTCACCCGGACCCTCTTATAACACCATATATTTT
CDR3: CASSPGPSYNTIYF
D: NA
size: NA
J: TRBJ1-3
V: TRBV18
length: 14

DNA: TGTGCCAGCAGCCGGACAGGTTCTGCTGAAAAACTGTTTTTT
CDR3: CASSRTGSAEKLFF
D: TRBD1
size: NA
J: TRBJ1-4
V: TRBV6-2/TRBV6-3
length: 14

DNA: TGTGCCAGCGATGGGCTGCAGGGCAATCAGCCCCAGCATTTT
CDR3: CASDGLQGNQPQHF
D: NA
size: NA
J: TRBJ1-5
V: TRBV6-5
length: 14

DNA: TGTGCCAGCAGCTTGGCGCCGGGGGGCGAGCAGTACTTC
CDR3: CASSLAPGGEQYF
D: TRBD2
size: NA
J: TRBJ2-7
V: TRBV5-5
length: 13

DNA: TGTGCCAGCAGTTTCGGCAGACGAGGTAGTTCACCCCTCCACTTT
CDR3: CASSFGRRGSSPLHF
D: NA
size: NA
J: TRBJ1-6
V: TRBV5-6
length: 15

DNA: TGTGCCAGCAGCTTAGGCGGACTAGCTTTGGAGACCCAGTACTTC
CDR3: CASSLGGLALETQYF
D: TRBD2
size: NA
J: TRBJ2-5
V: TRBV11-2
length: 15

DNA: TGTGCCAGCAGCTGGACTGGGATGGGGAATCAGCCCCAGCATTTT
CDR3: CASSWTGMGNQPQHF
D: NA
size: NA
J: TRBJ1-5
V: TRBV2
length: 15

DNA: TGTGCTAGTGGTTCGTCCGGGACATACAATGAGCAGTTCTTC
CDR3: CASGSSGTYNEQFF
D: NA
size: NA
J: TRBJ2-1
V: TRBV12-5
length: 14

DNA: TGTGCCAGCAGCGTAGACAGTAATGAAAAACTGTTTTTT
CDR3: CASSVDSNEKLFF
D: NA
size: NA
J: TRBJ1-4
V: TRBV9
length: 13

DNA: TGTGCCAGCTCACCGGTAAATGCAATGAACACTGAAGCTTTCTTT
CDR3: CASSPVNAMNTEAFF
D: NA
size: NA
J: TRBJ1-1
V: TRBV18
length: 15

DNA: TGTGCCAGCAGTATAGGACAGGGAGACTATGGCTACACCTTC
CDR3: CASSIGQGDYGYTF
D: TRBD1
size: NA
J: TRBJ1-2
V: TRBV7-2
length: 14

DNA: TGCGCCAGCAGCTTGGATCGGGGTCTGAACACTGAAGCTTTCTTT
CDR3: CASSLDRGLNTEAFF
D: NA
size: NA
J: TRBJ1-1
V: TRBV5-1
length: 15

DNA: TGTGCCAGCAGCCTTCGGGGGAGGACTGAAGCTTTCTTT
CDR3: CASSLRGRTEAFF
D: NA
size: NA
J: TRBJ1-1
V: TRBV7-8
length: 13

DNA: TGCGCCAGCAGTCCTCCCGGGACGGTCAATCAGCCCCAGCATTTT
CDR3: CASSPPGTVNQPQHF
D: NA
size: NA
J: TRBJ1-5
V: TRBV10-1
length: 15

DNA: TGTGCCAGCAGCTTTCTTCACCTGAGACCGAACACTGAAGCTTTCTTT
CDR3: CASSFLHLRPNTEAFF
D: NA
size: NA
J: TRBJ1-1
V: TRBV7-8
length: 16

DNA: TGTGCCAGCAGCACAGAGCCGACCGTCGGTACGCAGTATTTT
CDR3: CASSTEPTVGTQYF
D: NA
size: NA
J: TRBJ2-3
V: TRBV3-1/TRBV3-2
length: 14

DNA: TGTGCCAGCAGACAACTGACAGGGAGCTCCTATAATTCACCCCTCCACTTT
CDR3: CASRQLTGSSYNSPLHF
D: TRBD1
size: NA
J: TRBJ1-6
V: TRBV2
length: 17

DNA: TGTGCCAGCAGCCCCTCCAGGATGAACACTGAAGCTTTCTTT
CDR3: CASSPSRMNTEAFF
D: NA
size: NA
J: TRBJ1-1
V: TRBV13
length: 14

DNA: TGTGCCAGCAGCTTAGCTGCTCGGCCACAATACGAGCAGTACTTC
CDR3: CASSLAARPQYEQYF
D: NA
size: NA
J: TRBJ2-7
V: TRBV7-2
length: 15

DNA: TGCGCCAGCAGCTTCGGGGTGGGGGCCTACGAGCAGTACTTC
CDR3: CASSFGVGAYEQYF
D: NA
size: NA
J: TRBJ2-7
V: TRBV5-1
length: 14

DNA: TGTGCCAGCAGCGTTATGGGGGGGTACACCGGGGAGCTGTTTTTT
CDR3: CASSVMGGYTGELFF
D: TRBD2
size: NA
J: TRBJ2-2
V: TRBV9
length: 15

DNA: TGTGCCAGCATGGTAGCGGGACTCCAAGAGACCCAGTACTTC
CDR3: CASMVAGLQETQYF
D: TRBD2
size: NA
J: TRBJ2-5
V: TRBV2
length: 14

DNA: TGTGCCAGCAGCCTACTGCAGACTAGCCCGGCGGAGACCCAGTACTTC
CDR3: CASSLLQTSPAETQYF
D: TRBD2
size: NA
J: TRBJ2-5
V: TRBV7-6
length: 16

DNA: TGTGCCTGGGGGCTAGCGGGTGGACCGGATACGCAGTATTTT
CDR3: CAWGLAGGPDTQYF
D: TRBD2
size: NA
J: TRBJ2-3
V: TRBV30
length: 14

DNA: TGTGCCAGTAGTGTTGGACAGGGGGGAAAACTGTTTTTT
CDR3: CASSVGQGGKLFF
D: TRBD1
size: NA
J: TRBJ1-4
V: TRBV19
length: 13

DNA: TGTGCCAGCAGCTTGGGACTAGCGGGGGGGCGCATGACCGGCAATGAGCAGTTCTTC
CDR3: CASSLGLAGGRMTGNEQFF
D: TRBD2
size: NA
J: TRBJ2-1
V: TRBV7-6
length: 19

DNA: TGTGCCAGCAGCCCCCCCGCACCAGGGGAAAGAGTCTATGGCTACACCTTC
CDR3: CASSPPAPGERVYGYTF
D: NA
size: NA
J: TRBJ1-2
V: TRBV7-9
length: 17

DNA: TGTGCCAGCAGCCAAACGGCCCGCGCAACTAATGAAAAACTGTTTTTT
CDR3: CASSQTARATNEKLFF
D: NA
size: NA
J: TRBJ1-4
V: TRBV4-2
length: 16

DNA: TGTGCCAGTTTAAATGGGGGAAGGAGAAGCAATCAGCCCCAGCATTTT
CDR3: CASLNGGRRSNQPQHF
D: NA
size: few
J: TRBJ1-5
V: TRBV28
length: 16

DNA: TGCAGCGTTGCCCCTGGGGGAGTAGGTGAAAAACTGTTTTTT
CDR3: CSVAPGGVGEKLFF
D: NA
size: few
J: TRBJ1-4
V: TRBV29-1
length: 14

DNA: TGCGCCAGCAGCCAAGATGGACCCGGGACAGGGGGTTCCTATAATTCACCCCTCCACTTT
CDR3: CASSQDGPGTGGSYNSPLHF
D: TRBD1
size: NA
J: TRBJ1-6
V: TRBV4-3
length: 20

DNA: TGTGCCAGCAGCCCGGGGGGGCGAGGGGCGGATACGCAGTATTTT
CDR3: CASSPGGRGADTQYF
D: TRBD2
size: NA
J: TRBJ2-3
V: TRBV11-3
length: 15

DNA: TGTGCCAGCAGCCAGACTCTAGACCTGGGGGCTTACAATGAGCAGTTCTTC
CDR3: CASSQTLDLGAYNEQFF
D: NA
size: NA
J: TRBJ2-1
V: TRBV5-6
length: 17

DNA: TGTGCCAGCAGCTTAGCAGGGAGTGGCTATGGCTACACCTTC
CDR3: CASSLAGSGYGYTF
D: NA
size: once
J: TRBJ1-2
V: TRBV11-2
length: 14

DNA: TGTGCCAGCAGCTTGGGTCAGGGCTACTATGGCTACACCTTC
CDR3: CASSLGQGYYGYTF
D: NA
size: NA
J: TRBJ1-2
V: TRBV5-4
length: 14

DNA: TGTGCCATCGGGGCAGGGGGGAACAATCAGCCCCAGCATTTT
CDR3: CAIGAGGNNQPQHF
D: TRBD1
size: NA
J: TRBJ1-5
V: TRBV10-3
length: 14

DNA: TGTGCCACCAGTGAACCGGACAGAGATCACCCACAAGAGACCCAGTACTTC
CDR3: CATSEPDRDHPQETQYF
D: NA
size: NA
J: TRBJ2-5
V: TRBV24-1
length: 17

DNA: TGTGCTAGCAGCTCCTCGTCAGATACGCAGTATTTT
CDR3: CASSSSSDTQYF
D: NA
size: NA
J: TRBJ2-3
V: TRBV7-7
length: 12

DNA: TGTGCCAGCAGCTTAGGTGGGGCGTGGGGAAGAAGCAATCAGCCCCAGCATTTT
CDR3: CASSLGGAWGRSNQPQHF
D: NA
size: NA
J: TRBJ1-5
V: TRBV7-9
length: 18

DNA: TGTGCCAGCAGCTTAGGCCGGGGATCCTACGAGCAGTACTTC
CDR3: CASSLGRGSYEQYF
D: NA
size: NA
J: TRBJ2-7
V: TRBV13
length: 14

DNA: TGTGCCAGCAGCCAAGATTGGCTCCGCAGCAGCTACGAGCAGTACTTC
CDR3: CASSQDWLRSSYEQYF
D: NA
size: NA
J: TRBJ2-7
V: TRBV3-1/TRBV3-2
length: 16

DNA: TGCGCCAGCAGCCAAGACCCGACAGCTATGTTTTCCTTC
CDR3: CASSQDPTAMFSF
D: NA
size: NA
J: TRBJ1-2
V: TRBV4-3
length: 13

DNA: TGTGCCACCAGTGATCCGGGACTAGGACACAATGAGCAGTTCTTC
CDR3: CATSDPGLGHNEQFF
D: TRBD2
size: NA
J: TRBJ2-1
V: TRBV24-1
length: 15

DNA: TGTGCCAGCAGCCAACGGGACAGGGAAGGTGGCTACACCTTC
CDR3: CASSQRDREGGYTF
D: TRBD1
size: NA
J: TRBJ1-2
V: TRBV3-1/TRBV3-2
length: 14

DNA: TGTGCCAGCAGTGACGTCCCGAGAGGGGAGCTGTTTTTT
CDR3: CASSDVPRGELFF
D: NA
size: NA
J: TRBJ2-2
V: TRBV25-1
length: 13

DNA: TGTGCCAGCAGTTACGACAAAAACTATGGCTACACCTTC
CDR3: CASSYDKNYGYTF
D: NA
size: NA
J: TRBJ1-2
V: TRBV6-5
length: 13

DNA: TGTGCCAGCAGTGCAGTACGGGCCAAAAACATTCAGTACTTC
CDR3: CASSAVRAKNIQYF
D: NA
size: NA
J: TRBJ2-4
V: TRBV2
length: 14

DNA: TGTGCCAGCAGCTTTCCGACTAGCGGGGGGGGCGAGACCCAGTACTTC
CDR3: CASSFPTSGGGETQYF
D: TRBD2
size: NA
J: TRBJ2-5
V: TRBV5-4
length: 16

DNA: TGCGCCAGCAGCTTTGGGGGGCAACGTAACACTGAAGCTTTCTTT
CDR3: CASSFGGQRNTEAFF
D: NA
size: NA
J: TRBJ1-1
V: TRBV5-1
length: 15